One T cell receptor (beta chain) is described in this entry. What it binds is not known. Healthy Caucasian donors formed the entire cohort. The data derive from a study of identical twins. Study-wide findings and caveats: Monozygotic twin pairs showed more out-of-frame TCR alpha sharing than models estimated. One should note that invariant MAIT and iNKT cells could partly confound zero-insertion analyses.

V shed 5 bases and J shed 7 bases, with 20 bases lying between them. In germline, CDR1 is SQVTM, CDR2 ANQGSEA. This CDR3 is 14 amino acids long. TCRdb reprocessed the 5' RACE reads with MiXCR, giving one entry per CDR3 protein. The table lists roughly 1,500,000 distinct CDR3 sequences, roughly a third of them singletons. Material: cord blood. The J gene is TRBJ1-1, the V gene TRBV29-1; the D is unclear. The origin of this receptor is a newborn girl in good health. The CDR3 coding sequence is TGCAGCGTTACAGTGATTCCCTTGATGAGTGAAGCTTTCTTT. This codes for CSVTVIPLMSEAFF.